This entry is about one T cell receptor beta chain. Germline V gives CDR1 MGHRA, CDR2 YSYEKL. This CDR3 comprises 16 residues. Trimming took off 4 bases at V and 2 bases at J, with 15 bases between the two ends. The data are from a study of blood T cell repertoires in COVID-19. About the research overall: Acute-phase and convalescent COVID-19 samples originated in the United States, Italy and Spain.

In the source study's methods: Reference gene primer amplification gave estimated nucleated cell counts. Repertoires were generated with immunoSEQ multiplex PCR, while TCRdb's copy carries only in-frame clones and drops some. For V, J and clone size, that table is used; D and trimming come from the DNA. The table records 380,000 or so clones, roughly 90% of them present only once. Sequencing used peripheral blood. The chain couples TRBV4-1 to TRBJ1-5, with D maybe TRBD1 (5 bases). The TCR comes from a middle-aged man with acute or convalescent COVID-19. CDR3: CASSPPGGGGNQPQHF. CDR3 DNA sequence: TGCGCCAGCAGCCCCCCCGGTGGGGGGGGCAATCAGCCCCAGCATTTT.